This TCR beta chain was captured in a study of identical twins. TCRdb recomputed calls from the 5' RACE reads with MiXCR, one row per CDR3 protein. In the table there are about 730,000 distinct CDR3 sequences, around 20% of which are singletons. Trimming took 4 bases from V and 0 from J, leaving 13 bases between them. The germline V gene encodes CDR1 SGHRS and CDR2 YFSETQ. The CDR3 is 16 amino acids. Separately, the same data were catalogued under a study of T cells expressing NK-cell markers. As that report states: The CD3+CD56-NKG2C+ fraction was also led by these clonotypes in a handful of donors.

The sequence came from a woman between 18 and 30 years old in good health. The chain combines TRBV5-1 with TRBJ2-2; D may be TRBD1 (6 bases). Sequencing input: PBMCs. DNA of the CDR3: TGCGCCAGCAGCCGTGATGGACAGTCGAACACCGGGGAGCTGTTTTTT. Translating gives CASSRDGQSNTGELFF.